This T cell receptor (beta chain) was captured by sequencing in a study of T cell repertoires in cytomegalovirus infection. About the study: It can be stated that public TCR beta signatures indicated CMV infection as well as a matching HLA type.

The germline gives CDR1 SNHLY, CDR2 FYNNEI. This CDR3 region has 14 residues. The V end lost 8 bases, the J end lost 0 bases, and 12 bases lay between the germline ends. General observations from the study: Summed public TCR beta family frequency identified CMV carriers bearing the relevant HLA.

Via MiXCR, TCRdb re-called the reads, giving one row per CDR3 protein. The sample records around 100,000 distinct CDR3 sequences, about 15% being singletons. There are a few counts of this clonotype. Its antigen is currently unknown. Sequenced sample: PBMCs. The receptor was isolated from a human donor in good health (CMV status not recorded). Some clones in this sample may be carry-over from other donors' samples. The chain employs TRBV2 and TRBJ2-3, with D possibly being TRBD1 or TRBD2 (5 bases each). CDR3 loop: CASGRGPSTDTQYF. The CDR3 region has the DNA TGTGCCAGCGGCCGGGGACCTAGCACAGATACGCAGTATTTT.